This is a list of T cell receptor beta chains from one sample in a study of molecular identifiers for immune sequencing clone quantification. TCRdb re-called the PCR reads with MiXCR, one entry per CDR3 protein. The sample lists 300,000 to 350,000 distinct CDR3 sequences; about 21% were seen once. The source material was naive CD8+ T cells from blood, with Jurkat cell RNA spiked in. The receptors originated from a human donor in good health. Some libraries in this study had Jurkat cell RNA spiked in. The CDR3 runs from the conserved cysteine through the conserved F or W. D genes are given only for firm matches. Only part of the rows carry a size: once, few, many, or a class if the clone is expanded.

D gene: NA; clone size: many; J gene: TRBJ1-1; V gene: TRBV13; CDR3 protein: CASSLGRVNTEAFF; CDR3 DNA: TGTGCCAGCAGCTTGGGCAGAGTGAACACTGAAGCTTTCTTT
D gene: TRBD1; clone size: few; J gene: TRBJ2-3; V gene: TRBV18; CDR3 protein: CASSLRTGGRTDTQYF; CDR3 DNA: TGTGCCAGCTCACTAAGGACAGGGGGCCGCACAGATACGCAGTATTTT
D gene: NA; clone size: many; J gene: TRBJ2-2; V gene: TRBV20-1; CDR3 protein: CSARETVTNTGELFF; CDR3 DNA: TGCAGTGCTAGAGAGACAGTGACGAACACCGGGGAGCTGTTTTTT
D gene: NA; clone size: NA; J gene: TRBJ2-5; V gene: TRBV7-9; CDR3 protein: CASSVSGETQYF; CDR3 DNA: TGTGCCAGCAGCGTTTCGGGCGAGACCCAGTACTTC
D gene: NA; clone size: many; J gene: TRBJ2-7; V gene: TRBV5-8; CDR3 protein: CASSLGPSREQYF; CDR3 DNA: TGTGCCAGCAGCTTGGGCCCGAGTCGGGAGCAGTACTTC
D gene: NA; clone size: many; J gene: TRBJ1-5; V gene: TRBV28; CDR3 protein: CASSQRSSNQPQHF; CDR3 DNA: TGTGCCAGCAGCCAACGAAGTAGCAATCAGCCCCAGCATTTT
D gene: TRBD1; clone size: many; J gene: TRBJ2-3; V gene: TRBV7-9; CDR3 protein: CASSQSGTGTDTQYF; CDR3 DNA: TGTGCCAGCAGCCAAAGTGGGACAGGGACAGATACGCAGTATTTT
D gene: NA; clone size: many; J gene: TRBJ2-3; V gene: TRBV7-6; CDR3 protein: CASSLVVDSDTQYF; CDR3 DNA: TGTGCCAGCAGCTTAGTGGTAGATTCAGATACGCAGTATTTT
D gene: NA; clone size: many; J gene: TRBJ1-4; V gene: TRBV6-1; CDR3 protein: CASSEGTYREKLFF; CDR3 DNA: TGTGCCAGCAGTGAGGGGACTTATCGGGAAAAACTGTTTTTT
D gene: NA; clone size: NA; J gene: TRBJ2-7; V gene: TRBV10-3; CDR3 protein: CAISERAENYEQYF; CDR3 DNA: TGTGCCATCAGTGAACGGGCGGAGAACTACGAGCAGTACTTC
D gene: NA; clone size: many; J gene: TRBJ1-1; V gene: TRBV13; CDR3 protein: CASRSRGGVNTEAFF; CDR3 DNA: TGTGCCAGCAGATCGAGAGGGGGAGTGAACACTGAAGCTTTCTTT
D gene: NA; clone size: many; J gene: TRBJ2-7; V gene: TRBV5-1; CDR3 protein: CASSFYKSSYEQYF; CDR3 DNA: TGCGCCAGCAGCTTTTATAAAAGCTCCTACGAGCAGTACTTC
D gene: NA; clone size: many; J gene: TRBJ2-1; V gene: TRBV7-3; CDR3 protein: CASSSGISSYNEQFF; CDR3 DNA: TGTGCCAGCAGCTCGGGAATTAGCTCCTACAATGAGCAGTTCTTC
D gene: NA; clone size: many; J gene: TRBJ2-7; V gene: TRBV4-1; CDR3 protein: CASSQGYGGVGYEQYF; CDR3 DNA: TGCGCCAGCAGCCAAGGGTACGGCGGGGTTGGGTACGAGCAGTACTTC
D gene: NA; clone size: many; J gene: TRBJ2-7; V gene: TRBV6-6; CDR3 protein: CASLGAGSLHF; CDR3 DNA: TGTGCCAGCTTGGGGGCGGGCAGTTTACACTTC
D gene: NA; clone size: NA; J gene: TRBJ2-4; V gene: TRBV5-3; CDR3 protein: CASSLAWGNSQNTLYF; CDR3 DNA: TGTGCCAGCTCTCTAGCCTGGGGGAATAGTCAAAACACCTTGTACTTT
D gene: TRBD1; clone size: few; J gene: TRBJ2-7; V gene: TRBV4-1; CDR3 protein: CASSQGPGTVNYEQYF; CDR3 DNA: TGCGCCAGCAGCCAAGGGCCCGGGACAGTGAACTACGAGCAGTACTTC
D gene: NA; clone size: few; J gene: TRBJ2-5; V gene: TRBV27; CDR3 protein: CASSLTEALETQYF; CDR3 DNA: TGTGCCAGCAGTTTAACAGAGGCATTAGAGACCCAGTACTTC
D gene: TRBD2; clone size: NA; J gene: TRBJ2-7; V gene: TRBV10-3; CDR3 protein: CAIGGAYEQYF; CDR3 DNA: TGTGCCATTGGGGGGGCCTACGAGCAGTACTTC
D gene: NA; clone size: NA; J gene: TRBJ1-5; V gene: TRBV2; CDR3 protein: CASRSTESNQPQHF; CDR3 DNA: TGTGCCAGCAGGTCGACAGAAAGCAATCAGCCCCAGCATTTT
D gene: TRBD2; clone size: NA; J gene: TRBJ2-3; V gene: TRBV3-1; CDR3 protein: CASSPETSGYVNTQYF; CDR3 DNA: TGTGCCAGCAGCCCGGAGACTAGCGGGTATGTGAATACGCAGTATTTT
D gene: NA; clone size: many; J gene: TRBJ2-7; V gene: TRBV12-3/TRBV12-4; CDR3 protein: CASSSFLGAEGSYEQYF; CDR3 DNA: TGTGCCAGCAGTTCGTTCCTAGGTGCAGAAGGTTCCTACGAGCAGTACTTC
D gene: NA; clone size: NA; J gene: TRBJ2-7; V gene: TRBV10-3; CDR3 protein: CAISGGGSYEQYF; CDR3 DNA: TGTGCCATCAGTGGTGGTGGGTCCTACGAGCAGTACTTC
D gene: NA; clone size: NA; J gene: TRBJ2-5; V gene: TRBV6-2/TRBV6-3; CDR3 protein: CASSLGKETQYF; CDR3 DNA: TGTGCCAGCAGTTTGGGAAAAGAGACCCAGTACTTC
D gene: NA; clone size: few; J gene: TRBJ2-7; V gene: TRBV18; CDR3 protein: CASSPRQSYEQYF; CDR3 DNA: TGTGCCAGCTCACCACGACAGTCCTACGAGCAGTACTTC
D gene: TRBD1; clone size: NA; J gene: TRBJ1-5; V gene: TRBV19; CDR3 protein: CASALRQGGNQPQHF; CDR3 DNA: TGTGCCAGTGCCCTCCGACAGGGTGGCAATCAGCCCCAGCATTTT
D gene: TRBD2; clone size: few; J gene: TRBJ2-4; V gene: TRBV4-1; CDR3 protein: CASSQGGGVLAKNIQYF; CDR3 DNA: TGCGCCAGCAGCCAGGGGGGGGGGGTCCTAGCCAAAAACATTCAGTACTTC